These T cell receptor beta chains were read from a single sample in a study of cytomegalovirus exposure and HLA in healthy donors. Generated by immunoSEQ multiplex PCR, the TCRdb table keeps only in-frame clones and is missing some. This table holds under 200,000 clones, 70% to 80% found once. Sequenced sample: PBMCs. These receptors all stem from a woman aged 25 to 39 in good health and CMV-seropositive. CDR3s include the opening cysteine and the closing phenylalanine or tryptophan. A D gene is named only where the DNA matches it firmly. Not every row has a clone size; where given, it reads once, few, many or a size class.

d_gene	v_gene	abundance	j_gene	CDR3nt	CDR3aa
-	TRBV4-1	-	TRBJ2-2	TGCGCCAGCAGCCAAGGACGTAGAGGGTCTACCGGGGAGCTGTTTTTT	CASSQGRRGSTGELFF
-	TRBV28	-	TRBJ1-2	TGTGCCCTCCAGGGTGGTCTAAGGGGCTACACCTTC	CALQGGLRGYTF
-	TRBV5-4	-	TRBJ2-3	TGTGCCAGCAGCTTAGGAGGGAGAAGTCCTACAGATACGCAGTATTTT	CASSLGGRSPTDTQYF
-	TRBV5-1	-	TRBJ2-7	TGCGCCAGCAGCTTCGACAGCCTACCCTACGAGCAGTACTTC	CASSFDSLPYEQYF
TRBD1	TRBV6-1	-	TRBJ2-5	TGTGCCAGCAGCCCCGGGACAGTGTACCAAGAGACCCAGTACTTC	CASSPGTVYQETQYF
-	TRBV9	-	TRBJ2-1	TGTGCCAGCAGCGCGGGGGGCGGGAGATGGGTCAATGAGCAGTTCTTC	CASSAGGGRWVNEQFF
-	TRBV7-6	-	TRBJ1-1	TGTGCCAGCAGCTTAGGGGGGGCTGAAGCTTTCTTT	CASSLGGAEAFF
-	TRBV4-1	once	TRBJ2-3	TGCGCCAGCAGGCGGGACGATTCTAGCACAGATACGCAGTATTTT	CASRRDDSSTDTQYF
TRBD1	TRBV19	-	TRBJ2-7	TGTGCCAGTAGTCCCAGGACAGGGAAGTACGAGCAGTACTTC	CASSPRTGKYEQYF
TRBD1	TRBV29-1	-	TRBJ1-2	TGCAGCGTTGAAGGGGGGACAGGGGAGCATGGCTACACCTTC	CSVEGGTGEHGYTF
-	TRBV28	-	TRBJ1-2	TGTGCCAGCAGTTGGGGCAGCCAATATGGCTACACCTTC	CASSWGSQYGYTF
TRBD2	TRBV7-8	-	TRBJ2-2	TGTGCCAGCAGCGGCCTAGCGGGGGGGCCCCCCGGGGAGCTGTTTTTT	CASSGLAGGPPGELFF
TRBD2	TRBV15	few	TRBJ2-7	TGTGCCACCAGCAGAAATTTCGGTCTAGCGGGAGGTGGATACGAGCAGTACTTC	CATSRNFGLAGGGYEQYF
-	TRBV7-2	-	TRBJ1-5	TGTGCCAGCAGCTTAGTGGCTAGCAATCAGCCCCAGCATTTT	CASSLVASNQPQHF
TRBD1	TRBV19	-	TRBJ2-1	TGTGCCAGTCGGATCCACAGGGGGTATGAGCAGTTCTTC	CASRIHRGYEQFF
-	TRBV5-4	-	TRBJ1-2	TGTGCCAGCAGCTTGGGGACTGCTTTCGGCTACACCTTC	CASSLGTAFGYTF
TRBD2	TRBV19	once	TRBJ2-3	TGTGCCAGTAGTATGCGCTCTAGCGGGGGGGCAGATACGCAGTATTTT	CASSMRSSGGADTQYF
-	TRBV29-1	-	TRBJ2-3	TGCAGCGTTGCGGGACTTTCTAGCACAGATACGCAGTATTTT	CSVAGLSSTDTQYF
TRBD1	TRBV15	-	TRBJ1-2	TGTGCCACCACCCCTACAGGGGCACAGATTGGCTACACCTTC	CATTPTGAQIGYTF
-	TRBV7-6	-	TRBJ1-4	TGTGCCAGCAGCTTAGCTGGACAGTTTAATGAAAAACTGTTTTTT	CASSLAGQFNEKLFF
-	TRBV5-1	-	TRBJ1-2	TGCGCCAGCAGTGTGGGGCAGGACTATGGCTACACCTTC	CASSVGQDYGYTF
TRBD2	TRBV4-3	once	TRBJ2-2	TGCGCCAGCAGCTCCACCCCTAGCGGGGGGGCTTCCGGGGAGCTGTTTTTT	CASSSTPSGGASGELFF
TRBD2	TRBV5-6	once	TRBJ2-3	TGTGCCAGCAGCTTGGTGGGACTAGCGGGAGGGACAGATACGCAGTATTTT	CASSLVGLAGGTDTQYF
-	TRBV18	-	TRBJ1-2	TGTGCCAGCTCCCCGGGGAGCTATGGCTACACCTTC	CASSPGSYGYTF
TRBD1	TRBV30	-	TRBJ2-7	TGTGCCTGGAATGTACTACCGGACAGGACCTACGAGCAGTACTTC	CAWNVLPDRTYEQYF
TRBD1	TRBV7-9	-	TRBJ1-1	TGTGCCAGCAGCTTAGGACAGGGGGGTCTCGTGAACACTGAAGCTTTCTTT	CASSLGQGGLVNTEAFF
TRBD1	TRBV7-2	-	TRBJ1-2	TGTGCCAGCAGCTTAACGGGACAGGGACGGGTTGTCTATGGCTACACCTTC	CASSLTGQGRVVYGYTF
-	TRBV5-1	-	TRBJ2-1	TGCGCCAGCAGCTTGCGGGGGAGCTCCTACAATGAGCAGTTCTTC	CASSLRGSSYNEQFF
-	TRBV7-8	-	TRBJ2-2	TGTGCCAGCAGCTTGTGGAGAACGAACACCGGGGAGCTGTTTTTT	CASSLWRTNTGELFF
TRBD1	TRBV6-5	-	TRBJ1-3	TGTGCCAGCAGTATCAGGGGGCGTCCTGGAAACACCATATATTTT	CASSIRGRPGNTIYF
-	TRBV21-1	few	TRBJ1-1	TGTGCCAGCAGGAAGGGACTCCTTGCCCGGAACACTGAAGCTTTCTTT	CASRKGLLARNTEAFF
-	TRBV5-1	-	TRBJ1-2	TGCGCCAGCAGCGAGTCCGGGACAACTAACTATGGCTACACCTTC	CASSESGTTNYGYTF
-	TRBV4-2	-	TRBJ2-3	TGTGCCAGCAGCCAAGAGACTAGGGCGGGGGCTGCAGATACGCAGTATTTT	CASSQETRAGAADTQYF
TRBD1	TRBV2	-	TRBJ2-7	TGTGCCAGCATCCTGACAGGGGGCTCCTACGAGCAGTACTTC	CASILTGGSYEQYF
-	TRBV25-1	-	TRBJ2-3	TGTGCCAGCTCAACCTCAGGAAAGGGGACAGATACGCAGTATTTT	CASSTSGKGTDTQYF
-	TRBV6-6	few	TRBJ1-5	TGTGCCAGCAGTCCCCAGAGGGGAGGGGATCAGCCCCAGCATTTT	CASSPQRGGDQPQHF
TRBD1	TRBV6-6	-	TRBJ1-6	TGTGCCAGCGAACCTCGACAGGGTAATTCACCCCTCCACTTT	CASEPRQGNSPLHF
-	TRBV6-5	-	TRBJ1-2	TGTGCCAGCAGGACGTCAGGGGACGGCTACACCTTC	CASRTSGDGYTF
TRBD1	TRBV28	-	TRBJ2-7	TGTGCCAGCATGGGACAGGGGTACTACGAGCAGTACTTC	CASMGQGYYEQYF
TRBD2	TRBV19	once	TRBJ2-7	TGTGCCAGTAGTATGGGTCTAGCGGGAGGGTACGAGCAGTACTTC	CASSMGLAGGYEQYF
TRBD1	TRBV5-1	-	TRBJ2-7	TGCGCCAGCAGCTCCTATAGGGGGACAGGGAGGATCCCCTACGAGCAGTACTTC	CASSSYRGTGRIPYEQYF
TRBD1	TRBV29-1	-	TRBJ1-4	TGCAGCGTGGGTAAGGGGGCTGGAGCCGAAAAACTGTTTTTT	CSVGKGAGAEKLFF
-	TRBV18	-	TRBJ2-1	TGTGCCAGCTCTACCCGAGCTGATGAGCAGTTCTTC	CASSTRADEQFF
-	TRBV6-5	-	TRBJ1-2	TGTGCCAGCAGTTATGACAGGTCTCCAGCTAACTATGGCTACACCTTC	CASSYDRSPANYGYTF
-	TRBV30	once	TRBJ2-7	TGTGCCTGGAGTTTCCTCGGCTACGAGCAGTACTTC	CAWSFLGYEQYF
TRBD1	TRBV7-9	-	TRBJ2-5	TGTGCCAGCAACCGAGATCCCGCAGACAGGGGGTTGGTAGAGACCCAGTACTTC	CASNRDPADRGLVETQYF
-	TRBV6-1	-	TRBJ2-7	TGTGCCAGCGCAGAATACGAGCAGTACTTC	CASAEYEQYF
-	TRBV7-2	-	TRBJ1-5	TGTGCCAGCAGCTTAGTCCCTTCTAGCAATCAGCCCCAGCATTTT	CASSLVPSSNQPQHF
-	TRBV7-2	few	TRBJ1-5	TGTGCCAGCAGCTTAAATGCAGGGGAGATGGGCAATCAGCCCCAGCATTTT	CASSLNAGEMGNQPQHF
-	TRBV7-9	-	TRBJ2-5	TGTGCCAGCAGCTTAACCCAGGTCCAAGAGACCCAGTACTTC	CASSLTQVQETQYF
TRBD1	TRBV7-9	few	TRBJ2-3	TGTGCCAGCAGCTATGGACAGGGAGCTGCAGATACGCAGTATTTT	CASSYGQGAADTQYF
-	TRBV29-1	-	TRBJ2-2	TGCAGCGTCTCCCAGATTATCGCCGGGGAGCTGTTTTTT	CSVSQIIAGELFF
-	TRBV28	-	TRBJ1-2	TGTGCCAGCAGTCCCCCCCAGGGAGGCTATGGCTACACCTTC	CASSPPQGGYGYTF
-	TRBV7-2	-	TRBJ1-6	TGTGCCAGCAGCTTATTAGGGACAAAGGCCACCCTCCACTTT	CASSLLGTKATLHF
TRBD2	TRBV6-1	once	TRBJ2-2	TGTGCCAGCAGTTTAGCGGGGGGGCCGGCCGGGGAGCTGTTTTTT	CASSLAGGPAGELFF
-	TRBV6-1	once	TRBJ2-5	TGTGCCAGCAGTGGGTGGGGCAGCAAAGAGACCCAGTACTTC	CASSGWGSKETQYF
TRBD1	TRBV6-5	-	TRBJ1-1	TGTGCCAGCAGTCAGGGACAGGTGTGGGGCACTGAAGCTTTCTTT	CASSQGQVWGTEAFF
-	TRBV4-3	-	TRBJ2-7	TGCGCCAGCAGCCAAGAAGCAGGGGACAACTACGAGCAGTACTTC	CASSQEAGDNYEQYF
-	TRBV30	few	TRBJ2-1	TGTGCCTGGAGTGTACCCGGGGCGGGGAATGAGCAGTTCTTC	CAWSVPGAGNEQFF